The 18 T cell receptor beta chains in this list originate from one sample, sequenced in a study of T-cell memory formation after mild COVID-19. Via MiXCR, TCRdb re-called the 5' RACE reads, giving one row per CDR3 protein. The sample has 100,000 to 150,000 distinct CDR3 sequences, about 17% seen once. What was sequenced was PBMCs or a T cell subset sorted from them (not recorded which). The source is a man between 18 and 35 years old who had mild COVID-19 (a few samples of this study predate the infection). Cell type and time point are not known.

The chain couples TRBV4-1 to TRBJ2-2, with 7 positions matching TRBD2. From germline, CDR1 is MGHRA and CDR2 YSYEKL. V trimming: 7 bases; J trimming: 6 bases; junction bases outside the gene matches: 8. The CDR3 consists of 14 residues. The CDR3 reads CASTLPGGAGELFF. The CDR3 DNA follows: TGCGCCAGCACCCTCCCTGGGGGGGCCGGGGAGCTGTTTTTT.

The chain is built from TRBV5-1 and TRBJ2-5; a possible D gene is TRBD1 (6 bases). Per the germline V gene, CDR1 is SGHRS and CDR2 is YFSETQ. This CDR3 is built from 15 residues. Between the trimmed V and J ends, which lost 2 bases and 4 bases, there was a span of 15 bases. In DNA, the CDR3 is TGCGCCAGCAGCTTACAGGGCCTTAGTAGAGAGACCCAGTACTTC. It translates to CASSLQGLSRETQYF.

This clonotype was counted a few times. J is TRBJ2-3 and V is TRBV18, with 8 bases aligning to TRBD2. V was clipped by 5 bases and J by 2 bases; unmatched bases: 9. CDR1 is KGHSH and CDR2 is LQKENI in the germline V gene. The CDR3 is made up of 16 amino acids. The CDR3 reads CASSVAAGVPTDTQYF. CDR3 DNA: TGTGCCAGCTCAGTAGCAGCGGGGGTCCCCACAGATACGCAGTATTTT.

In this sample, this clonotype turned up a few times. V is TRBV6-1 and J is TRBJ2-3, with D possibly matching TRBD1 (6 bases). The germline gives CDR1 MNHNS, CDR2 SASEGT. CDR3 length: 11 amino acids. V was shortened by 11 bases and J by 7 bases, with 13 bases between the two germline ends. For the CDR3, the DNA is TGTGCCGGAATAACAGGGTATACGCAGTATTTT. Translated, it gives CAGITGYTQYF.

The V gene is TRBV12-3 or TRBV12-4, the J gene TRBJ2-1, with a tentative D call TRBD1 (6 bases). Trimming took 4 bases from V and 4 from J, leaving 11 bases between them. The CDR3 contains 14 residues. DNA of the CDR3: TGTGCCAGCAGTTCCGACAGGAATTACAATGAGCAGTTCTTC. Protein: CASSSDRNYNEQFF.

This chain uses TRBV27 with TRBJ2-2, with 10 bases fitting TRBD1. The CDR3 contains 16 residues. J lost 5 bases, V lost 6 bases, and 9 bases had no gene match. Per germline, CDR1 MNHEY and CDR2 SMNVEV (reference sequence). The CDR3 nucleotides are TGTGCCAGCAGGGCCTGGGACAGGGGCTTAACCGGGGAGCTGTTTTTT. Encoded protein: CASRAWDRGLTGELFF.

A few counts support this clonotype. The chain employs TRBV18 and TRBJ1-2; 8 bases align to TRBD1. Germline assignment: CDR1 KGHSH and CDR2 LQKENI. The CDR3 covers 14 residues. The J segment lost 4 bases and the V segment lost 1 base, leaving 2 bases of the junction unmatched. The CDR3 DNA sequence: TGTGCCAGCTCACCACGGGACAGGACCTATGGCTACACCTTC. Residues: CASSPRDRTYGYTF.

The chain is built from TRBV27 and TRBJ1-2; D is unclear. V was cut by 0 bases and J by 5 bases, with 13 bases left in between. Germline lookup yields CDR1 MNHEY and CDR2 SMNVEV (reference sequence). This CDR3 region has 15 residues. This CDR3 reads CASSLSPTQLYGYTF. The DNA for the CDR3 is TGTGCCAGCAGTTTATCGCCTACCCAGCTTTATGGCTACACCTTC.

This clonotype was seen only a few times. The chain links TRBV18 to TRBJ2-7, with a possible D match to TRBD2 (6 bases). Germline CDR1 KGHSH, CDR2 LQKENI. The CDR3 length is 19 residues. V was trimmed by 7 bases and J by 0 bases, leaving 28 bases between them. The CDR3 reads CASFNPAHQAGTASYEQYF. CDR3 DNA sequence: TGTGCCAGCTTTAACCCAGCTCACCAGGCGGGGACGGCCTCCTACGAGCAGTACTTC.

This clonotype was picked up a small number of times. The chain combines TRBV18 with TRBJ2-3, with D unresolved. The V end lost 4 bases, the J end lost 2 bases, and 13 bases lay between the germline ends. CDR3 size: 15 residues. Germline CDR1 and CDR2: KGHSH and LQKENI. CDR3 DNA sequence: TGTGCCAGCTCACGTAACTATCAATCCACAGATACGCAGTATTTT. This codes for CASSRNYQSTDTQYF.

This rearrangement joins TRBV7-2 to TRBJ1-1; no firm D call. The CDR3 covers 14 residues. Looked up from germline, CDR1 is SGHTA and CDR2 is FQGNSA. The ends were cut back, 1 base at V and 3 bases at J, with 9 bases in the middle. CDR3: CASSLDRSYTEAFF. CDR3 in DNA: TGTGCCAGCAGCTTAGATAGGAGCTACACTGAAGCTTTCTTT.

The rearrangement uses TRBV6-6 and TRBJ2-5; 8 bases match TRBD2. Germline V gene lookup returns CDR1 MNHNY and CDR2 SVGAGI (reference sequence). V trimming: 2 bases; J trimming: 1 base; junction bases outside the gene matches: 9. The CDR3 runs 17 residues. The CDR3 DNA reads as TGTGCCAGCAGTTACGGTCGCTGGGCGGGGGGCCAAGAGACCCAGTACTTC. Translating gives CASSYGRWAGGQETQYF.

V gene TRBV10-2 combines with J gene TRBJ1-5; TRBD1 is a possible D gene (5 bases). Trimming took 0 bases from V and 2 from J, leaving 8 bases between them. This CDR3 is 15 amino acids long. Germline V gene sequence: CDR1 WSHSY, CDR2 SAAADI. CDR3 amino acids: CASSESQGGNQPQHF. For the CDR3, the DNA is TGCGCCAGCAGTGAGTCGCAGGGAGGCAATCAGCCCCAGCATTTT.

This rearrangement joins TRBV20-1 to TRBJ2-2, with unresolved D. V dropped 2 bases and J dropped 1 base, with 14 bases sitting between them. This CDR3 region has 16 residues. Germline CDR1 DFQATT, CDR2 SNEGSKA (reference sequence). CDR3 nucleotide sequence: TGCAGTGCTAGAAACCCGAGTGGCGGGAACACCGGGGAGCTGTTTTTT. Amino acids: CSARNPSGGNTGELFF.

This sequence joins TRBV6-5 and TRBJ1-3, with a weak D call TRBD1 (5 bases). Trimming stripped 0 bases from V and 4 bases from J, with 13 bases between. The CDR3 length is 16 residues. Germline V gene data show CDR1 as MNHEY and CDR2 as SVGAGI. The CDR3: CASSYSGGAGGNTIYF. The CDR3 DNA reads as TGTGCCAGCAGTTACTCCGGAGGGGCCGGCGGAAACACCATATATTTT.

The CDR3 nucleotides are TGTGCCAGCAGCTTACGGGGGGGGACCTTGAACACTGAAGCTTTCTTT. The encoded protein is CASSLRGGTLNTEAFF. V and J are TRBV7-8 and TRBJ1-1; a possible D gene is TRBD1 (5 bases). Deletions cut 2 bases from V and 0 bases from J, with 13 bases between. In germline, CDR1 is SGHVS, CDR2 FQNEAQ. The CDR3 extends over 16 amino acids.

The chain uses TRBV11-2 and TRBJ1-1; D might be TRBD1 (6 bases). Between the trimmed V and J ends, which lost 0 bases and 10 bases, there was a span of 12 bases. Germline V CDR1 and CDR2: SGHAT, FQNNGV. The CDR3 length is 13 residues. As DNA, the CDR3 is TGTGCCAGCAGCTTAGAAGGGGGTTTAGGAGCTTTCTTT. Protein sequence: CASSLEGGLGAFF.

This rearrangement joins TRBV20-1 to TRBJ2-5, with 12 bases fitting TRBD2. J lost 4 bases, V lost 6 bases, and 9 bases had no gene match. The CDR3 spans 15 residues. The germline V gene has CDR1 DFQATT and CDR2 SNEGSKA (reference sequence). This CDR3 reads CSARLPTSGGETQYF. As DNA, the CDR3 is TGCAGTGCCCGACTTCCGACTAGCGGGGGAGAGACCCAGTACTTC.